This is a list of T cell receptor beta chains from one sample in a study of human versus mouse CDR3 diversity and MHC coevolution. Generated by immunoSEQ multiplex PCR, the TCRdb table keeps only in-frame clones and is missing some. The table includes roughly 81,000 clones, 85% to 95% detected once. Sequencing was performed on naive CD4+ T cells from blood. The receptors shown here come from a person aged 25-75 years in good health. Both conserved end residues are part of each CDR3. The D gene is left open where the match is weak. Clone size is stated in some rows and not others, as once, few, many or a class when expanded.

>12|NA|TRBJ2-7|TRBV6-5|NA
CASRNRVNEQYF
TGTGCCAGCAGGAACAGGGTTAACGAGCAGTACTTC
>14|NA|TRBJ2-7|TRBV18|TRBD1
CASSLGQGKDEQYF
TGTGCCAGCTCACTCGGACAGGGCAAGGACGAGCAGTACTTC
>16|NA|TRBJ1-5|TRBV4-2|NA
CASSQDHEISNQPQHF
TGTGCCAGCAGCCAAGATCACGAGATAAGCAATCAGCCCCAGCATTTT
>14|NA|TRBJ2-1|TRBV19|NA
CASRGTPRDNEQFF
TGTGCCAGTAGGGGTACTCCTCGGGACAATGAGCAGTTCTTC
>13|NA|TRBJ1-2|TRBV19|TRBD1
CASSLGQGYGYTF
TGTGCCAGTAGCCTTGGACAGGGCTATGGCTACACCTTC
>11|NA|TRBJ1-1|TRBV20-1|NA
CSARADTEAFF
TGCAGTGCTAGAGCCGACACTGAAGCTTTCTTT
>13|NA|TRBJ2-2|TRBV2|NA
CASSGQGTGELFF
TGTGCCAGCAGTGGGCAGGGCACCGGGGAGCTGTTTTTT
>14|NA|TRBJ1-5|TRBV6-5|NA
CASSYSSTNQPQHF
TGTGCCAGCAGTTACTCGAGCACTAATCAGCCCCAGCATTTT
>18|NA|TRBJ2-6|TRBV19|NA
CASSSIGRILSGANVLTF
TGTGCCAGTAGTAGTATAGGCAGGATCCTCTCTGGGGCCAACGTCCTGACTTTC
>14|NA|TRBJ2-3|TRBV6-5|TRBD2
CASKRGVGTDTQYF
TGTGCCAGCAAGCGGGGGGTCGGCACAGATACGCAGTATTTT
>15|NA|TRBJ2-7|TRBV6-1|NA
CASRTGTPSSYEQYF
TGTGCCAGCAGGACCGGGACTCCGAGCTCCTACGAGCAGTACTTC
>18|NA|TRBJ1-6|TRBV21-1|NA
CASSKEAADSLEGSPLHF
TGTGCCAGCAGCAAAGAGGCCGCGGACAGCCTAGAGGGGTCACCCCTCCACTTT
>14|NA|TRBJ1-2|TRBV7-2|TRBD1
CASRTGLLDYGYTF
TGTGCCAGCAGGACAGGGCTTTTAGACTATGGCTACACCTTC
>16|NA|TRBJ2-7|TRBV5-5|NA
CASSPRSMWEAYEQYF
TGTGCCAGCAGCCCCCGTAGCATGTGGGAGGCCTACGAGCAGTACTTC
>16|NA|TRBJ2-7|TRBV5-6|TRBD2
CASSLGAGGRSYEQYF
TGTGCCAGCAGCTTGGGGGCGGGGGGGAGGTCCTACGAGCAGTACTTC
>16|once|TRBJ2-2|TRBV7-9|NA
CASSSQSIRSAGELFF
TGTGCCAGCAGCTCCCAGTCCATCCGATCAGCCGGGGAGCTGTTTTTT
>14|NA|TRBJ2-1|TRBV7-2|NA
CASRKDRSYNEQFF
TGTGCCAGCAGAAAGGACAGATCCTACAATGAGCAGTTCTTC
>13|NA|TRBJ2-1|TRBV7-3|NA
CASSGGGVREQFF
TGTGCCAGCAGCGGAGGGGGGGTACGTGAGCAGTTCTTC
>14|NA|TRBJ1-2|TRBV7-2|TRBD1
CASSEGTGEIGYTF
TGTGCCAGCAGCGAAGGGACAGGGGAGATTGGCTACACCTTC
>18|NA|TRBJ2-1|TRBV7-2|NA
CASSLNPPGAGAEGEQFF
TGTGCCAGCAGCTTAAATCCCCCAGGGGCGGGGGCAGAGGGTGAGCAGTTCTTC
>14|NA|TRBJ1-5|TRBV4-3|TRBD1
CASSLRTGQQPQHF
TGCGCCAGCAGCCTTAGGACAGGGCAACAGCCCCAGCATTTT
>13|NA|TRBJ2-5|TRBV27|TRBD2
CASRSGGVETQYF
TGTGCCAGCAGGTCGGGAGGGGTAGAGACCCAGTACTTC
>14|NA|TRBJ2-3|TRBV7-2|NA
CASSLISGTDTQYF
TGTGCCAGCAGCTTAATTAGCGGCACAGATACGCAGTATTTT
>15|NA|TRBJ1-6|TRBV29-1|NA
CSVTQGTNPNSPLHF
TGCAGCGTTACTCAGGGGACTAACCCTAATTCACCCCTCCACTTT
>15|NA|TRBJ2-7|TRBV18|TRBD2
CASSPRDYRILEQYF
TGTGCCAGCTCGCCCCGGGACTACCGCATTCTTGAGCAGTACTTC
>15|NA|TRBJ1-4|TRBV9|TRBD1
CASSFTQGDGEKLFF
TGTGCCAGCAGCTTCACACAGGGGGACGGTGAAAAACTGTTTTTT
>13|NA|TRBJ1-5|TRBV15|TRBD1
CATRQQGGQPQHF
TGTGCCACCAGACAACAGGGGGGGCAGCCCCAGCATTTT
>15|NA|TRBJ2-7|TRBV7-9|TRBD1
CASSPFGDRIYEQYF
TGTGCCAGCAGCCCGTTCGGGGACAGGATCTACGAGCAGTACTTC
>15|NA|TRBJ1-3|TRBV25-1|TRBD1
CASSDTGGSGNTIYF
TGTGCCAGCAGTGACACAGGGGGCTCTGGAAACACCATATATTTT
>16|NA|TRBJ2-1|TRBV27|NA
CASSRRKETVHNEQFF
TGTGCCAGCAGTCGGCGAAAAGAGACTGTCCACAATGAGCAGTTCTTC
>13|NA|TRBJ1-4|TRBV27|TRBD1
CASSSQGQEKLFF
TGTGCCAGCAGTTCCCAGGGACAGGAAAAACTGTTTTTT
>13|NA|TRBJ1-4|TRBV11-1|NA
CASSPRPNEKLFF
TGTGCCAGCAGCCCGCGGCCAAATGAAAAACTGTTTTTT
>14|NA|TRBJ1-1|TRBV18|NA
CASSPPSGNTEAFF
TGTGCCAGCTCACCACCGTCCGGGAACACTGAAGCTTTCTTT
>15|NA|TRBJ1-1|TRBV7-8|NA
CASSPSDRSNTEAFF
TGTGCCAGCAGCCCTAGCGACCGCTCGAACACTGAAGCTTTCTTT
>15|NA|TRBJ2-1|TRBV10-3|TRBD2
CAIGEGRAPGNEQFF
TGTGCCATCGGTGAGGGGAGGGCCCCCGGCAATGAGCAGTTCTTC
>13|NA|TRBJ1-5|TRBV19|NA
CASRDIVNQPQHF
TGTGCCAGCCGGGACATCGTTAATCAGCCCCAGCATTTT
>16|NA|TRBJ1-1|TRBV5-4|TRBD1
CASSGLNRGGNTEAFF
TGTGCCAGCAGCGGATTAAACAGGGGGGGGAACACTGAAGCTTTCTTT
>15|NA|TRBJ2-7|TRBV9|TRBD2
CASSVAWTSDYEQYF
TGTGCCAGCAGCGTAGCCTGGACTAGCGACTACGAGCAGTACTTC
>13|NA|TRBJ2-1|TRBV7-2|NA
CASSPYLANEQFF
TGTGCCAGCAGCCCTTACTTAGCCAATGAGCAGTTCTTC
>15|NA|TRBJ2-7|TRBV10-3|TRBD2
CAISGLAGGTYEQYF
TGTGCCATCAGTGGGCTAGCGGGAGGTACCTACGAGCAGTACTTC
>14|NA|TRBJ2-7|TRBV7-9|NA
CASSFRRAGYEQYF
TGTGCCAGCAGCTTTCGACGGGCGGGCTACGAGCAGTACTTC
>13|NA|TRBJ1-5|TRBV9|NA
CASSVGVDQPQHF
TGTGCCAGCAGCGTAGGAGTGGATCAGCCCCAGCATTTT
>16|NA|TRBJ2-7|TRBV9|TRBD1
CASSPDRGPSSYEQYF
TGTGCCAGCAGCCCCGACAGGGGCCCGAGCTCCTACGAGCAGTACTTC
>14|NA|TRBJ2-6|TRBV10-2|TRBD1
CASTRGTGANVLTF
TGCGCCAGCACCAGGGGGACTGGGGCCAACGTCCTGACTTTC
>16|NA|TRBJ2-3|TRBV5-4|TRBD2
CASSPRREDRTDTQYF
TGTGCCAGCAGCCCGAGGCGGGAGGACCGCACAGATACGCAGTATTTT
>15|NA|TRBJ2-2|TRBV5-4|TRBD1
CASSLKDRDAGELFF
TGTGCCAGCAGCTTGAAAGACAGGGACGCCGGGGAGCTGTTTTTT
>15|NA|TRBJ2-2|TRBV7-2|NA
CASSFRPGSTGELFF
TGTGCCAGCAGCTTCCGGCCAGGATCGACCGGGGAGCTGTTTTTT
>16|NA|TRBJ2-7|TRBV7-3|TRBD2
CASSLQPGLAVHEQYF
TGTGCCAGCAGCTTACAACCGGGACTAGCGGTCCACGAGCAGTACTTC
>15|NA|TRBJ1-2|TRBV6-5|TRBD1
CASSYPPTGEGGYTF
TGTGCCAGCAGTTACCCTCCGACAGGGGAGGGGGGCTACACCTTC
>15|NA|TRBJ2-1|TRBV5-1|NA
CASSLADSVDNEQFF
TGCGCCAGCAGCCTGGCTGACTCGGTGGACAATGAGCAGTTCTTC
>14|NA|TRBJ2-3|TRBV6-6|TRBD2
CASGLAGSTDTQYF
TGTGCCAGCGGACTAGCGGGGAGCACAGATACGCAGTATTTT
>11|NA|TRBJ1-1|TRBV29-1|NA
CSVVQSSEAFF
TGCAGCGTTGTGCAGTCCAGTGAAGCTTTCTTT
>15|NA|TRBJ1-4|TRBV7-9|TRBD1
CASSAGDRGTEKLFF
TGTGCCAGCAGCGCCGGGGACAGGGGGACGGAAAAACTGTTTTTT
>16|NA|TRBJ2-2|TRBV19|TRBD2
CASSRTSGIFAGELFF
TGTGCCAGTAGTAGGACTAGCGGAATATTCGCCGGGGAGCTGTTTTTT
>14|NA|TRBJ1-2|TRBV7-9|TRBD1
CASSRGTGGNGYTF
TGTGCCAGCAGCCGAGGGACAGGGGGCAATGGCTACACCTTC